The 30 T cell receptor beta chains below were found in one sample sequenced in a study of cytomegalovirus exposure and HLA in healthy donors. The PCR had 60 Vbeta and 13 Jbeta primers. The method was immunoSEQ multiplex PCR; TCRdb's version includes in-frame clones alone and lacks a portion of them. The repertoire holds more than 140,000 clones, roughly 81% seen once, with around 1.7% in the top ten. The sample consisted of PBMCs. Receptors were obtained from a female donor in good health and CMV-seronegative.

The rearrangement uses TRBV28 and TRBJ2-5; 9 bases are a match to TRBD2. V lost 6 bases to trimming and J lost 4 bases; unmatched junction nucleotides: 12. This CDR3 contains 16 residues. Germline V gene data show CDR1 as MDHEN and CDR2 as SYDVKM. The CDR3 coding sequence is TGTGCCAGCAGCCGTAGCGGGGGAGCTTGGGGAGAGACCCAGTACTTC. Protein: CASSRSGGAWGETQYF.

The chain uses TRBV7-9 and TRBJ1-1, with D unresolved. Looked up from germline, CDR1 is SEHNR and CDR2 is FQNEAQ (reference sequence). This CDR3 is 12 amino acids long. V was pared by 3 bases and J by 6 bases, with 8 bases between. CDR3 sequence (DNA): TGTGCCAGCAGCTTGGGCCACCCTGAAGCTTTCTTT. This codes for CASSLGHPEAFF.

The gene calls are TRBV19 and TRBJ2-1; TRBD1 is a possible D gene (6 bases). This CDR3 has 12 residues. Trimming removed 3 bases at V and 10 bases at J, with 10 bases between. Germline CDR1 is LNHDA and CDR2 is SQIVND (reference sequence). CDR3 sequence: CASSIVRGEQFF. The CDR3 nucleotides are TGTGCCAGTAGTATCGTCAGGGGCGAGCAGTTCTTC.

CDR3 nucleotide sequence: TGTGCCAGCCGACTTTCTAGTAGCCAGGGGCAAGAGACCCAGTACTTC. Its translation is CASRLSSSQGQETQYF. V and J are TRBV25-1 and TRBJ2-5; tentative D call: TRBD1 (6 bases). The V gene lost 8 bases and the J gene lost 2 bases, with 21 bases spanning the gap. Germline V lookup: CDR1 MGHDK, CDR2 SYGVNS. The CDR3 loop spans 16 amino acids.

This clone was counted a few times. This sequence joins TRBV18 and TRBJ1-5; TRBD1 agrees at 8 bases. The CDR3 has 16 residues. The germline CDR1 and CDR2 sequences are KGHSH and LQKENI. V lost 3 bases and J lost 2; bases outside the gene matches: 6. DNA for the CDR3: TGTGCCAGCTCACCTTCAGGACAGGGACGCAATCAGCCCCAGCATTTT. It is translated as CASSPSGQGRNQPQHF. Based on the CDR3 plus reference TRBV18 and TRBJ1-5, the full variable domain is NAGVMQNPRHLVRRRGQEARLRCSPMKGHSHVYWYRQLPEEGLKFMVYLQKENIIDESGMPKERFSAEFPKEGPSILRIQQVVRGDSAAYFCASSPSGQGRNQPQHFGDGTRLSIL.

V gene TRBV21-1 combines with J gene TRBJ1-5; TRBD1 was called by the table and not checked on the DNA. TRBV21-1 is marked as a pseudogene. This CDR3 contains 15 residues. CDR3 in amino acids: CASSKGAFSNQPQHF. The CDR3 DNA is TGTGCCAGCAGCAAAGGGGCGTTTAGCAATCAGCCCCAGCATTTT.

This CDR3 is CSVDASQGYGYTF. The CDR3 DNA reads TGCAGCGTAGACGCGTCGCAGGGCTATGGCTACACCTTC. This chain links TRBV29-1 with TRBJ1-2; D perhaps matches TRBD1 (5 bases). The CDR3 has 13 amino acids. Trimming cost V 6 bases and J 4 bases, with 15 bases left between them. Germline CDR1 is SQVTM and CDR2 is ANQGSEA.

This clone was found a few times. The V gene is TRBV6-5, the J gene TRBJ2-3; perhaps TRBD2 as D (6 bases). Germline CDR1 is MNHEY and CDR2 is SVGAGI. V lost 4 bases and J 6 bases, leaving 14 bases between the germline ends. The CDR3 length is 14 residues. CDR3 DNA: TGTGCCAGCAGTTTGGAGGGGAATAGGGATACGCAGTATTTT. This codes for CASSLEGNRDTQYF.

The CDR3, as DNA: TGCGCCAGCAGCGCGGGGACAGGGGGCATCGGCACTGAAGCTTTCTTT. Protein: CASSAGTGGIGTEAFF. The chain has TRBV5-1 and TRBJ1-1, with 12 bases fitting TRBD1. After removal of 4 bases from V and 4 bases from J, the junction contained 8 bases not matched to a gene. The CDR3 contains 16 residues. Germline-derived CDR1 and CDR2 are SGHRS and YFSETQ.

This clone was observed a handful of times. The chain combines TRBV4-1 with TRBJ1-1; D is possibly TRBD1 (5 bases). This CDR3 spans 15 amino acids. Germline loops: CDR1 MGHRA, CDR2 YSYEKL. With 0 bases removed from V and 7 bases from J, the gap between germline ends came to 15 bases. CDR3 coding DNA: TGCGCCAGCAGCCAAGATGCTAGGGGCGCAGTTGAAGCTTTCTTT. Its translation is CASSQDARGAVEAFF.

CDR3 loop: CASSPGLRCEQYF. The CDR3 DNA reads TGTGCCAGCAGCCCGGGGTTACGATGTGAGCAGTACTTC. The chain joins TRBV6-5 to TRBJ2-7, with D possibly matching TRBD2 (5 bases). V dropped 6 bases and J dropped 7 bases, with 16 bases sitting between them. The length of the CDR3 is 13 residues. Looked up from germline, CDR1 is MNHEY and CDR2 is SVGAGI.

The chain recombines TRBV10-3 with TRBJ2-5; 7 positions match TRBD1. The CDR3 sequence is 16 residues long. Germline CDR1 reads ENHRY; CDR2 reads SYGVKD. Losses at the gene ends were 4 bases for V and 0 bases for J; bases not matched to a gene: 8. This chain's CDR3 is CAISGGTGTDQETQYF. The CDR3 bases are TGTGCCATCAGTGGAGGAACCGGGACAGACCAAGAGACCCAGTACTTC.

A single count supports this clone. The chain carries TRBV10-3 and TRBJ2-1, with a possible D match to TRBD2 (6 bases). With 10 bases removed from V and 1 base from J, the gap between germline ends came to 8 bases. Germline values: CDR1 ENHRY, CDR2 SYGVKD. CDR3 length equals 12 residues. The CDR3: CASAGSYNEQFF. The CDR3 DNA is TGTGCCAGCGCGGGATCCTACAATGAGCAGTTCTTC.

This chain uses TRBV15 with TRBJ2-7; 7 nucleotides align to TRBD1. V shed 0 bases, J shed 4 bases, and the junction held 6 bases outside the gene matches. Germline V CDR1 and CDR2: LNHNV, YYDKDF (reference sequence). There are 15 residues in the CDR3. The CDR3 spells CATSRDLDRTYEQYF. CDR3 in DNA: TGTGCCACCAGCAGAGATTTGGACAGGACTTACGAGCAGTACTTC.

The V and J genes are TRBV28 and TRBJ2-7; 7 bases agree with TRBD1. The CDR3 totals 14 residues. The ends lost 2 bases at V and 5 bases at J; junction bases unmatched: 6. Germline lookup yields CDR1 MDHEN and CDR2 SYDVKM. CDR3 nucleotides: TGTGCCAGCAGTTTAATACAGGGGAACCACGAGCAGTACTTC. Its protein product is CASSLIQGNHEQYF.

This clone was picked up a small number of times. V is TRBV19 and J is TRBJ1-1, with no clear D. This CDR3 is built from 12 residues. V was pared by 5 bases and J by 3 bases, with 7 bases between. CDR1 is LNHDA, CDR2 SQIVND, per germline (reference sequence). As DNA, the CDR3 is TGTGCCAGTAGTCCAGGTGACACTGAAGCTTTCTTT. Protein: CASSPGDTEAFF.

Only one count was recorded for this clone. V is TRBV2 and J is TRBJ1-4; TRBD1 agrees at 8 bases. The CDR3 runs 15 residues. With 4 bases clipped from V and 2 bases from J, the junction kept 3 bases outside the gene matches. Germline V CDR1 and CDR2: SNHLY, FYNNEI. The CDR3 region is CASSGQGMTNEKLFF. The CDR3 DNA is TGTGCCAGCAGTGGACAGGGGATGACTAATGAAAAACTGTTTTTT.

The chain links TRBV2 to TRBJ2-5, with D possibly TRBD2 on 5 matching bases. The CDR3 extends over 11 amino acids. V lost 6 bases and J 7 bases, leaving 9 bases between the germline ends. Germline V gives CDR1 SNHLY, CDR2 FYNNEI. The CDR3 coding sequence is TGTGCCAGCAGCTATAGCGTGACCCAGTACTTC. Amino acid sequence: CASSYSVTQYF.

The rearrangement joins TRBV6-5 to TRBJ1-4; 9 nucleotides agree with TRBD1. In germline, CDR1 is MNHEY, CDR2 SVGAGI. This CDR3 is built from 16 residues. V lost 2 bases and J lost 8; bases outside the gene matches: 9. CDR3 sequence reads: CASSYGWTGEGEKLFF. The CDR3 nucleotides are TGTGCCAGCAGTTACGGGTGGACAGGGGAGGGGGAAAAACTGTTTTTT.

The rearrangement joins TRBV19 to TRBJ2-1, with D possibly TRBD2 on 5 matching bases. The V and J ends lost 4 bases and 9 bases respectively, with 10 bases between them. Germline-derived CDR1 and CDR2 are LNHDA and SQIVND (reference sequence). The CDR3 contains 12 residues. The CDR3, as DNA: TGTGCCAGTAGTACGGGGTTCAGTGAGCAGTTCTTC. Protein: CASSTGFSEQFF.

The rearrangement links TRBV5-1 to TRBJ2-7; 7 bases line up with TRBD2. Per germline, CDR1 SGHRS and CDR2 YFSETQ. V lost 2 bases, J lost 0 bases, and 8 bases stayed unmatched. CDR3 length equals 16 residues. The CDR3 coding sequence is TGCGCCAGCAGCTTCGAGGGGCCGGGGGGCTCCTACGAGCAGTACTTC. Amino acids: CASSFEGPGGSYEQYF.

This chain joins TRBV6-1 and TRBJ1-2; D uncertain. Trimming took off 2 bases at V and 8 bases at J, with 15 bases between the two ends. CDR3 length: 14 amino acids. CDR1 MNHNS and CDR2 SASEGT come from the germline V gene. The CDR3 DNA reads as TGTGCCAGCAGTGAATCGGGTACGGCAGAGGGCTACACCTTC. This translates into CASSESGTAEGYTF.

The sample holds a few counts of this clone. The chain employs TRBV19 and TRBJ2-1, with D possibly being TRBD2 (6 bases). The CDR3 loop spans 16 amino acids. Germline V gives CDR1 LNHDA, CDR2 SQIVND (reference sequence). V gave up 5 bases and J gave up 5 bases, with 19 bases separating them. CDR3 sequence (DNA): TGTGCCAGTAGTCCCCGGGGCGGGGTTATCAACAATGAGCAGTTCTTC. It is translated as CASSPRGGVINNEQFF.

The CDR3 here is CASSEALRATSYEQYF. The CDR3 DNA is TGTGCCAGCAGTGAAGCGTTGAGGGCGACTTCCTACGAGCAGTACTTC. V is TRBV6-1 and J is TRBJ2-7; TRBD2 is a possible D gene (5 bases). Germline V lookup: CDR1 MNHNS, CDR2 SASEGT. V shed 0 bases and J shed 1 base, with 13 bases lying between them. This CDR3 is 16 amino acids long.

The genes are TRBV6-1 and TRBJ1-5, with D perhaps matching TRBD1 (5 bases). CDR3 length: 18 amino acids. V lost 0 bases and J lost 0, with 15 bases in between. CDR1 and CDR2 from the germline V gene are MNHNS and SASEGT. The CDR3 loop reads CASSEAPGGTYSNQPQHF. CDR3 coding DNA: TGTGCCAGCAGTGAAGCGCCGGGAGGGACCTATAGCAATCAGCCCCAGCATTTT.

This clone was counted a few times. This chain connects TRBV7-2 to TRBJ2-7; D gene ambiguous. CDR1 and CDR2 (germline): SGHTA, FQGNSA. The CDR3 is 13 residues long. Trimming cost V 2 bases and J 0 bases, with 5 bases left between them. CDR3 protein: CASSLQDSYEQYF. The CDR3 region has the DNA TGTGCCAGCAGCTTACAGGACTCCTACGAGCAGTACTTC.

The V gene is TRBV28, the J gene TRBJ2-1, with D possibly being TRBD2 (5 bases). The germline V and J ends were trimmed by 5 bases and 7 bases, with 9 bases remaining between them. The CDR3 is 12 residues long. The germline CDR1 and CDR2 sequences are MDHEN and SYDVKM. The CDR3 DNA reads as TGTGCCAGCAGTCGAACTAGGAATGAGCAGTTCTTC. Protein: CASSRTRNEQFF.

This chain links TRBV29-1 with TRBJ1-2; D unclear. The V and J ends lost 1 base and 10 bases respectively, with 16 bases between them. The CDR3 covers 13 residues. Germline V lookup: CDR1 SQVTM, CDR2 ANQGSEA. The CDR3 spells CSVEASGPGPYTF. As DNA, the CDR3 is TGCAGCGTTGAAGCGAGCGGGCCCGGGCCCTACACCTTC.

This clone was counted a few times. V gene TRBV11-3 combines with J gene TRBJ1-1; D is ambiguous. Trimming removed 1 base at V and 1 base at J, with 7 bases between. The V gene's germline CDR1 is SGHNT and CDR2 YENEEA. This CDR3 contains 14 residues. CDR3 in DNA: TGTGCCAGCAGCTTAGTTCGACAGAACACTGAAGCTTTCTTT. Protein: CASSLVRQNTEAFF.

This clone was recorded a few times. Other nucleotide sequences in the sample specify the same CDR3. This chain uses TRBV4-1 with TRBJ1-1; 10 bases match TRBD1. The CDR3 length is 16 residues. Trimming took 1 base from V and 0 from J; bases not matched to a gene: 2. Germline CDR1 reads MGHRA; CDR2 reads YSYEKL. The CDR3 region has the DNA TGCGCCAGCAGCCAAGGGACAGGGGGAATGAACACTGAAGCTTTCTTT. It translates to CASSQGTGGMNTEAFF.